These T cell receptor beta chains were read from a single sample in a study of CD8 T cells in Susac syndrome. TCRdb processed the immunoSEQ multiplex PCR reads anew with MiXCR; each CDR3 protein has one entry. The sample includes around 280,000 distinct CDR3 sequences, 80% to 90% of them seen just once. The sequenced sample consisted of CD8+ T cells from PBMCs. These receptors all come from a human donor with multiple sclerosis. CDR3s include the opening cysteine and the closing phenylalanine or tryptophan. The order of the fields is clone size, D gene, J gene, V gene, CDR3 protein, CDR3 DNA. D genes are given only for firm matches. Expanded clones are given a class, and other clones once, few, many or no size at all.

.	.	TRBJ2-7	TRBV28	CASSPLLVGLGLAQYF	TGTGCCAGCAGTCCCCTACTCGTAGGGTTAGGGTTGGCTCAGTACTTC
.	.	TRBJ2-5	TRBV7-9	CASSWTVQETQYF	TGTGCCAGCAGCTGGACGGTCCAAGAGACCCAGTACTTC
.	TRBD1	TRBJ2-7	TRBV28	CAAGGGTGRKEQYF	TGTGCCGCCGGTGGGGGGACAGGGAGGAAAGAGCAGTACTTC
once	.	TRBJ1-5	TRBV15	CATSRRGLNQPQHF	TGTGCCACCAGCAGGAGGGGTTTGAATCAGCCCCAGCATTTT
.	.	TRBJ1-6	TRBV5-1	CASSSGHFSPYNSPLHF	TGCGCCAGCAGCTCCGGACATTTCTCCCCTTATAATTCACCCCTCCACTTT
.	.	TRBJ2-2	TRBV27	CASSVFNTGELFF	TGTGCCAGCAGCGTTTTTAACACCGGGGAGCTGTTTTTT
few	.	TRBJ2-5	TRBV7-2	CASSLADSQETQYF	TGTGCCAGCAGCTTGGCTGACAGCCAAGAGACCCAGTACTTC
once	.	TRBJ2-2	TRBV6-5	CASTLDLGGELFF	TGTGCCAGCACCCTGGACCTGGGCGGGGAGCTGTTTTTT
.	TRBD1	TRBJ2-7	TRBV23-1	CASSQTGAGCYEQYF	TGCGCCAGCAGTCAAACAGGGGCAGGGTGCTACGAGCAGTACTTC
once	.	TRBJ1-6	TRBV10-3	CAISELRADVSPLHF	TGTGCCATCAGTGAGCTCAGGGCGGATGTTTCACCCCTCCACTTT
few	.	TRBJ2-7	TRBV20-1	CSARDGSGRDEQYF	TGCAGTGCTAGAGATGGCTCGGGCCGGGACGAGCAGTACTTC
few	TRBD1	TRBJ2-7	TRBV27	CASSSRDRDGEQYF	TGTGCCAGCAGTTCCCGGGACAGGGACGGCGAGCAGTACTTC
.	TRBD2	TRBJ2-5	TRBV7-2	CASSFLNPGTSGTQETQYF	TGTGCCAGCAGTTTCCTTAATCCCGGGACTAGCGGAACCCAAGAGACCCAGTACTTC
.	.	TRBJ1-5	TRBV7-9	CASSGGWSRGPQHF	TGTGCCAGCTCTGGGGGGTGGAGTCGGGGGCCCCAGCATTTT
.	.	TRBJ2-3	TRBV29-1	CSVEKGLTAGTDTQYF	TGCAGCGTTGAAAAGGGACTTACCGCTGGCACAGATACGCAGTATTTT
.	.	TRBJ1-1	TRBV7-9	CASSPAAGSNTEAFF	TGTGCCAGCAGCCCCGCGGCGGGGTCCAACACTGAAGCTTTCTTT
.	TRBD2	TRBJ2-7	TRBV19	CASSPGLAGFYEQYF	TGTGCCAGTAGCCCGGGACTAGCGGGCTTCTACGAGCAGTACTTC
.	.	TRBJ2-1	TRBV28	CASSPIWEHHYNEQFF	TGTGCCAGCAGTCCGATCTGGGAGCACCACTACAATGAGCAGTTCTTC
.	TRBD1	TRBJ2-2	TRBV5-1	CASSPRQGTGELFF	TGCGCCAGCAGCCCGAGACAGGGCACCGGGGAGCTGTTTTTT
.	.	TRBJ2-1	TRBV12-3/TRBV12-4	CASSSHPADNEQFF	TGTGCCAGCAGTTCACATCCTGCAGACAATGAGCAGTTCTTC
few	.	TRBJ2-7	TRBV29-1	CSVAGLYEQYF	TGCAGCGTTGCCGGTCTCTACGAGCAGTACTTC
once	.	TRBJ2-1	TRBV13	CASSFISYNEQFF	TGTGCCAGCAGCTTTATCTCCTACAATGAGCAGTTCTTC
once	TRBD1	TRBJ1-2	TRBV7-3	CASSPTGMNGYTF	TGTGCCAGCAGCCCGACAGGGATGAACGGCTACACCTTC
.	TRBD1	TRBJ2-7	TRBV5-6	CASSVTGAPSYEQYF	TGTGCCAGCAGTGTGACAGGGGCACCCTCATACGAGCAGTACTTC
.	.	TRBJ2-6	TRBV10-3	CAIPGGKTGANVLTF	TGTGCCATTCCAGGGGGGAAGACTGGGGCCAACGTCCTGACTTTC
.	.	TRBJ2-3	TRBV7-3	CASSSSGSTDTQYF	TGTGCCAGCAGCTCCAGCGGGAGCACAGATACGCAGTATTTT
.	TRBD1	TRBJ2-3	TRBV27	CASRKTGVKDTQYF	TGTGCCAGCAGGAAGACAGGGGTAAAAGATACGCAGTATTTT
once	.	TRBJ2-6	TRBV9	CASSQPLGRGSSGANVLTF	TGTGCCAGCAGCCAACCCTTGGGCAGGGGCTCATCTGGGGCCAACGTCCTGACTTTC
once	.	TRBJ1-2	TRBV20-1	CSASGGGARGYTF	TGCAGTGCTAGTGGTGGAGGGGCCCGAGGCTACACCTTC
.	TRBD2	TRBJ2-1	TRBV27	CASSFSGRWGEQFF	TGTGCCAGCAGTTTTAGCGGGAGGTGGGGTGAGCAGTTCTTC
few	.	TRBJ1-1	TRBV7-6	CASSLTQGNTEAFF	TGTGCCAGCAGCTTAACGCAGGGGAACACTGAAGCTTTCTTT
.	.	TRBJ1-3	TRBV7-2	CASSLDEVPRSGNTIYF	TGTGCCAGCAGCTTAGATGAAGTCCCCAGGTCAGGAAACACCATATATTTT
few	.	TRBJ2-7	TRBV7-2	CASSLNRVDEQYF	TGTGCCAGCAGCTTAAACAGGGTCGACGAGCAGTACTTC
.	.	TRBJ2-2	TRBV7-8	CASSSPGRANGELFF	TGTGCCAGCAGCTCGCCGGGACGCGCCAACGGGGAGCTGTTTTTT
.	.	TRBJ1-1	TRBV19	CASSIVRGDEAFF	TGTGCCAGTAGTATAGTACGAGGGGATGAAGCTTTCTTT
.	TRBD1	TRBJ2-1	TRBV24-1	CATSDQAGGNEQFF	TGTGCCACCAGTGATCAGGCAGGGGGCAATGAGCAGTTCTTC
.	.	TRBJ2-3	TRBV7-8	CASSPVRGTSTDTQYF	TGTGCCAGCAGCCCAGTCAGGGGCACTAGCACAGATACGCAGTATTTT
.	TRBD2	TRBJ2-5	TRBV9	CASSRGLATQETQYF	TGTGCCAGCAGCAGAGGACTAGCCACTCAAGAGACCCAGTACTTC
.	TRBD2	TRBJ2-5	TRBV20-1	CSAQAASGSFLQTQYF	TGCAGTGCCCAGGCGGCTAGCGGGAGTTTTCTGCAGACCCAGTACTTC
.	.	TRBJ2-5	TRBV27	CASSLIGEQETQYF	TGTGCCAGCAGTTTAATTGGGGAGCAGGAGACCCAGTACTTC
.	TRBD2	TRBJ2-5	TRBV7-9	CASSATSGETQYF	TGTGCCAGCAGCGCGACTAGCGGAGAGACCCAGTACTTC
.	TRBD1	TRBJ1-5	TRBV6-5	CASRSGQGSQPQHF	TGTGCCAGCAGATCGGGACAGGGAAGCCAGCCCCAGCATTTT
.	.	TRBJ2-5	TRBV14	CASSQEAVQRLVVGETQYF	TGTGCCAGCAGCCAAGAAGCCGTCCAAAGACTAGTTGTGGGCGAGACCCAGTACTTC
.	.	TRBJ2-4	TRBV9	CASSPHTEANIQYF	TGTGCCAGCAGCCCCCACACCGAGGCTAACATTCAGTACTTC
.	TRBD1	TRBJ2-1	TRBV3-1	CASSQEGGEFPNEQFF	TGTGCCAGCAGCCAAGAAGGGGGCGAATTTCCCAATGAGCAGTTCTTC
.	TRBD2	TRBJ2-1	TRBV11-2	CASSLDVPGGPFRQFF	TGTGCCAGCAGCTTAGATGTCCCGGGAGGGCCTTTCCGTCAGTTCTTC
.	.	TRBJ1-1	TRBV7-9	CASSPNRGMNTEAFF	TGTGCCAGCAGCCCGAATAGGGGGATGAACACTGAAGCTTTCTTT
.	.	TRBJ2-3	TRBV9	CASSYRAGSTRTDTQYF	TGTGCCAGCAGCTATAGGGCCGGGTCTACACGCACAGATACGCAGTATTTT
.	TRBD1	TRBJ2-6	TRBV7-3	CASSFWDRHSSSSGANVLTF	TGTGCCAGCAGTTTCTGGGACAGGCATTCATCCTCCTCTGGGGCCAACGTCCTGACTTTC
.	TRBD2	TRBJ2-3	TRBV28	CASSFSAGGTDTQYF	TGTGCCAGCAGTTTTTCGGCGGGAGGCACAGATACGCAGTATTTT
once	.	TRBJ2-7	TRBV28	CASSLRFTPLYEQYF	TGTGCCAGCAGCCTAAGATTTACACCCCTCTACGAGCAGTACTTC
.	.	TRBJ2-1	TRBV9	CASSAPRASSYNEQFF	TGTGCCAGCAGCGCCCCTCGGGCTAGCTCCTACAATGAGCAGTTCTTC
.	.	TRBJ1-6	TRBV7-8	CASSGGSGRNSPLHF	TGTGCCAGCAGCGGAGGGTCAGGGAGAAATTCACCCCTCCACTTT
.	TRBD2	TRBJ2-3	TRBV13	CASSWGSTSGFDTDTQYF	TGTGCCAGCAGCTGGGGGTCGACTAGCGGGTTCGACACAGATACGCAGTATTTT
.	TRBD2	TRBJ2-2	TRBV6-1	CASSASGMGPGELFF	TGTGCCAGCAGTGCAAGCGGGATGGGGCCCGGGGAGCTGTTTTTT